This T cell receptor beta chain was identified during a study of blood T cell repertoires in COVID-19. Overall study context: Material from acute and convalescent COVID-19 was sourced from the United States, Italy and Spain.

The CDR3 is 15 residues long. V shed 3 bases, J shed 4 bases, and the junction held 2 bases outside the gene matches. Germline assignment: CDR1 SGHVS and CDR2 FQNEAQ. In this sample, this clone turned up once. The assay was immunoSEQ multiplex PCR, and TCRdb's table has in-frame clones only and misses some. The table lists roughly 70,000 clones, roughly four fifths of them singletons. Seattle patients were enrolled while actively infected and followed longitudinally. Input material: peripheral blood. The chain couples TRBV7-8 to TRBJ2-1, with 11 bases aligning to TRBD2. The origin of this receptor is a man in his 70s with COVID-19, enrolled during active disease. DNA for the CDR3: TGTGCCAGCAGCTTTGGGACTAGCGGTTACAATGAGCAGTTCTTC. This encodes CASSFGTSGYNEQFF. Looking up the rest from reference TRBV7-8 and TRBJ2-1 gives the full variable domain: GAGVSQSPRYKVAKRGQDVALRCDPISGHVSLFWYQQALGQGPEFLTYFQNEAQLDKSGLPSDRFFAERPEGSVSTLKIQRTQQEDSAVYLCASSFGTSGYNEQFFGPGTRLTVL.